Reported below is one T cell receptor (beta chain). The authors ran a second PCR of about 7 to 11 cycles using a sample-barcoded 5' primer and a J-beta primer mix. TCRdb re-called the 5' RACE reads with MiXCR, one entry per CDR3 protein. The sample has 1.5 million to 2 million distinct CDR3 sequences, about 49% seen once; the top ten hold over 2%. The sample providers were healthy Caucasian people from Russia, aged roughly 6 to 95. These data belong to a study of blood T cells in healthy people across ages. The TCR was taken from a woman aged 40 to 50 in good health. Sample: blood.

As DNA, the CDR3 is TGTGCCAGCAGGCCCTACAGGGGGTGGGGAACAGATACGCAGTATTTT. Encoded protein: CASRPYRGWGTDTQYF. This chain uses TRBV6-1 with TRBJ2-3; 8 bases fit TRBD1. The CDR3 length is 16 residues. Germline V gene lookup returns CDR1 MNHNS and CDR2 SASEGT. With V trimmed by 6 bases and J by 3 bases, 11 bases remained unmatched.